This TCR beta chain derives from a study of shared clonotypes between healthy human individuals. Into CD45RA+ naive and CD45RA-negative memory subsets, the CD4+ cells were split. Using immunoSEQ multiplex PCR, the repertoire was profiled, and TCRdb retains in-frame clones only, with some absent. Counted here are roughly 2,300,000 clones, 80% to 95% occurring once; the ten biggest clones make up approximately 0.39%. From germline, CDR1 is MDHEN and CDR2 SYDVKM. The ends lost 0 bases at V and 7 bases at J; junction bases unmatched: 11. There are 18 residues in the CDR3. The receptor comes from a man aged 18 to 30 in good health. Some clones in this sample may be carry-over from other donors' samples. The V call is TRBV28, the J call TRBJ2-1; 11 nucleotides agree with TRBD2. Material for sequencing was naive CD4+ T cells from PBMCs. Subset given: CD45RA+ positively selected. The CDR3 is CASSLWGSGGAVHNEQFF. The CDR3 bases are TGTGCCAGCAGTTTATGGGGTAGCGGGGGGGCAGTCCATAATGAGCAGTTCTTC.